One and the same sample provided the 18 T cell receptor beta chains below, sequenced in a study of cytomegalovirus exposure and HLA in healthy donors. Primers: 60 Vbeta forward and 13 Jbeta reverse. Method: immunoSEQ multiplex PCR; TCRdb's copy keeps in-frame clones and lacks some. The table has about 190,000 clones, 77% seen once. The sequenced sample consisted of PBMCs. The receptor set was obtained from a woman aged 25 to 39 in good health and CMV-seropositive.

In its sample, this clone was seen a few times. The DNA of the CDR3 is TGTGCCAGCAGCGTAGACGGGGGACAAGAGACCCAGTACTTC. Translated: CASSVDGGQETQYF. This rearrangement joins TRBV9 to TRBJ2-5, with D perhaps TRBD2 (6 bases). V lost 0 bases and J lost 2, with 8 bases in between. Germline assignment: CDR1 SGDLS and CDR2 YYNGEE. This CDR3 comprises 14 residues.

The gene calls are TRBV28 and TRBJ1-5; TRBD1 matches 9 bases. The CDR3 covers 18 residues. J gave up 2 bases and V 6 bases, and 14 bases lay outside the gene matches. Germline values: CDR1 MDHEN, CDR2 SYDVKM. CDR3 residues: CASSPWGQGILGNQPQHF. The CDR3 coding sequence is TGTGCCAGCAGCCCTTGGGGACAGGGCATTTTGGGCAATCAGCCCCAGCATTTT.

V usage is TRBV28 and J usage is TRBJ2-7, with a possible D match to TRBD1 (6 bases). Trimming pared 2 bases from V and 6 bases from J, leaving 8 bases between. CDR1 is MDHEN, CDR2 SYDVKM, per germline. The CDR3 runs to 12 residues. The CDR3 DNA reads TGTGCCAGCAGTTTACTCAGGGGCGAGCAGTACTTC. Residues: CASSLLRGEQYF.

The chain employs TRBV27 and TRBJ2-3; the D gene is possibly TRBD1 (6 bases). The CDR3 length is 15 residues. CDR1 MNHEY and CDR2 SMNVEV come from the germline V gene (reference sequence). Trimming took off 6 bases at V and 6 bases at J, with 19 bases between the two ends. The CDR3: CASSSRFGGADTQYF. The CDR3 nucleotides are TGTGCCAGCAGCTCCCGTTTTGGGGGCGCGGATACGCAGTATTTT.

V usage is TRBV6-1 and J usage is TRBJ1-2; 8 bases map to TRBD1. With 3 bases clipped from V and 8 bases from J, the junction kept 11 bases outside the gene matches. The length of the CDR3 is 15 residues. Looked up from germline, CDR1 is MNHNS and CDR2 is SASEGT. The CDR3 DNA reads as TGTGCCAGCAGTGAGGAACAGGACAGGGAGTTCGGCTACACCTTC. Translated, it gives CASSEEQDREFGYTF.

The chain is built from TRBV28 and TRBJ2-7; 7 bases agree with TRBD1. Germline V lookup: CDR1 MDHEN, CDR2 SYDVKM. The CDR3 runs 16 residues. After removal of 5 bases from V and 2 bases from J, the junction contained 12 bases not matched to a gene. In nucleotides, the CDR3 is TGTGCCAGCAGTCCTCCCGGACAGGTTCGCCCCTACGAGCAGTACTTC. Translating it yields CASSPPGQVRPYEQYF.

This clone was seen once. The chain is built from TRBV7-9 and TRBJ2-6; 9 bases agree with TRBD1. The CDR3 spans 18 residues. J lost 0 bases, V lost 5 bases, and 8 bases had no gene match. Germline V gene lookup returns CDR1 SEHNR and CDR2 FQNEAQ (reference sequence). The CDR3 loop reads CASSGSGQGASGANVLTF. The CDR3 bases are TGTGCCAGCAGCGGCTCGGGACAGGGTGCCTCTGGGGCCAACGTCCTGACTTTC.

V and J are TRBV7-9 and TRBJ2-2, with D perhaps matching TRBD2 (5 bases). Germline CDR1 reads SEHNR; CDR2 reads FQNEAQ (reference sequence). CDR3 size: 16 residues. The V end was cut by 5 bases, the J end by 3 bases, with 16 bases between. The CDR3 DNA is TGTGCCAGCAGCACACTTCTAGCCTACGACACCGGGGAGCTGTTTTTT. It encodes CASSTLLAYDTGELFF.

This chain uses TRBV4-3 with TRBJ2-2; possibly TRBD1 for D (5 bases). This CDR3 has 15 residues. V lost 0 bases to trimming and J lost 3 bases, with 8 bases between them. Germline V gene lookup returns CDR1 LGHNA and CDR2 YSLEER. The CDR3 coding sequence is TGCGCCAGCAGCCAAGAGTCAGGGTACACCGGGGAGCTGTTTTTT. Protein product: CASSQESGYTGELFF.

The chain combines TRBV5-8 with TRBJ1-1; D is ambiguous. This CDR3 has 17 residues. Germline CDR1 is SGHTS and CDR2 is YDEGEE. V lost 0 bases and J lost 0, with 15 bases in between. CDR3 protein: CASSLAGQPRLNTEAFF. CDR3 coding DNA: TGTGCCAGCAGCTTGGCTGGGCAGCCGCGACTGAACACTGAAGCTTTCTTT.

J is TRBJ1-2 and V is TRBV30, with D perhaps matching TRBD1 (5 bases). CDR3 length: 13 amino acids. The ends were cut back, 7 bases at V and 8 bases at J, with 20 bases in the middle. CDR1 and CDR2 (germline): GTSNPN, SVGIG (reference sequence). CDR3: CALIRRQSDGYTF. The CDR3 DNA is TGTGCCTTGATCCGGAGACAGTCGGACGGCTACACCTTC.

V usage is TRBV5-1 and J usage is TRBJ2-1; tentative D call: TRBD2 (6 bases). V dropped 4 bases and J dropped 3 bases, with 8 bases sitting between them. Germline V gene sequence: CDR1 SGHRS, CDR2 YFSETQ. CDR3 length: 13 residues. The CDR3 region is CASSTDYYNEQFF. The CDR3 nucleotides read TGCGCCAGCAGCACGGACTACTACAATGAGCAGTTCTTC.

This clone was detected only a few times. The CDR3 nucleotides are TGTGCCAGCAACCCCCAGGGTCATAACTATGGCTACACCTTC. Protein sequence: CASNPQGHNYGYTF. The rearrangement uses TRBV5-6 and TRBJ1-2; possible D gene TRBD1, 5 bases. Trimming took 6 bases from V and 1 from J, leaving 13 bases between them. Germline V gene data show CDR1 as SGHDT and CDR2 as YYEEEE. The CDR3 loop spans 14 amino acids. The full variable domain, rest sourced from reference TRBV5-6 and TRBJ1-2, is DAGVTQSPTHLIKTRGQQVTLRCSPKSGHDTVSWYQQALGQGPQFIFQYYEEEERQRGNFPDRFSGHQFPNYSSELNVNALLLGDSALYLCASNPQGHNYGYTFGSGTRLTVV.

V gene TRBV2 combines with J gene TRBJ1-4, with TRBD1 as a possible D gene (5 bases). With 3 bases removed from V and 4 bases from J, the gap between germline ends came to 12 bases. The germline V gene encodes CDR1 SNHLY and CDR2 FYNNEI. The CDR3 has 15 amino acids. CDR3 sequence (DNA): TGTGCCAGCAGTGAGCAGGGCAGGAGTAATGAAAAACTGTTTTTT. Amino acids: CASSEQGRSNEKLFF.

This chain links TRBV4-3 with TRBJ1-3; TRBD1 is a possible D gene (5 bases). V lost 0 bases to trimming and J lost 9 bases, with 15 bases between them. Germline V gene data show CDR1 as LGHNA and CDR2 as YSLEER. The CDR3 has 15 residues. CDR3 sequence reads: CASSQDGGARSTIYF. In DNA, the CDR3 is TGCGCCAGCAGCCAAGACGGGGGAGCGAGGAGCACCATATATTTT.

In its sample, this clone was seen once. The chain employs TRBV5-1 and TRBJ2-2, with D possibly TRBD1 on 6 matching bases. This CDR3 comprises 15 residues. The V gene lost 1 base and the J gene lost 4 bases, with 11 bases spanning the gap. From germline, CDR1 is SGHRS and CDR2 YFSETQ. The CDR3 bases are TGCGCCAGCAGCTTGCAGGGGCCTGGCACCGGGGAGCTGTTTTTT. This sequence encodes CASSLQGPGTGELFF.

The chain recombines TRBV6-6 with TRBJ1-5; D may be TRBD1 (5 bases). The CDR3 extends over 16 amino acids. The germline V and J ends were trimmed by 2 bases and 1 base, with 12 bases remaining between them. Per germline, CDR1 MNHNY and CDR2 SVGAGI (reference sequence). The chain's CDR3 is CASSYRAGPSNQPQHF. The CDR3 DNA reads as TGTGCCAGCAGTTACCGGGCAGGGCCCAGCAATCAGCCCCAGCATTTT.

Here the CDR3 reads CATSTGQETQYF. The DNA for the CDR3 is TGTGCCACTTCGACAGGGCAAGAGACCCAGTACTTC. V gene TRBV6-6 combines with J gene TRBJ2-5; 7 bases match TRBD1. J was trimmed by 2 bases and V by 10 bases; bases with no gene match: 4. The germline CDR1 and CDR2 sequences are MNHNY and SVGAGI (reference sequence). This CDR3 spans 12 amino acids.